Following are 21 T cell receptor beta chains from one sample sequenced in a study of metastatic and nonmetastatic thyroid tumors (dated by TCRdb to between 2020 and 2021). The library was made by PCR. These reads were obtained on an Illumina HiSeq 4000. Using fastp trimming at Q25 and MiXCR clonotype assembly, TCRdb reanalyzed the public sequencing data and kept in-frame beta chains. The sample table lists about 8,000 clones, under 20% of them with a count of one. The top ten hold roughly 9.6% of the sample. No patient had received any treatment before thyroid surgery. Sequenced input: adjacent normal tissue. The receptors here all came from a female donor with papillary thyroid cancer or a benign thyroid nodule (not recorded which). Some clones in this sample may be carry-over from other donors' samples.

This clone is judged medium-sized. The V call is TRBV4-1, the J call TRBJ1-2, with 7 bases lining up with TRBD1. Germline V lookup: CDR1 MGHRA, CDR2 YSYEKL. After removal of 1 base from V and 4 bases from J, the junction contained 6 bases not matched to a gene. There are 15 residues in the CDR3. The chain's CDR3 is CASSQVTGSVYGYTF. CDR3 DNA sequence: TGCGCCAGCAGCCAAGTGACAGGGAGCGTCTATGGCTACACCTTC.

The chain has TRBV20-1 and TRBJ2-7; D tentatively fits TRBD1 or TRBD2 (5 bases each). The germline V gene has CDR1 DFQATT and CDR2 SNEGSKA (reference sequence). The CDR3 consists of 14 residues. Trimming stripped 0 bases from V and 3 bases from J, with 12 bases between. CDR3: CSARDRDLGYEQYF. CDR3 nucleotide sequence: TGCAGTGCTAGAGATCGGGACCTCGGCTACGAGCAGTACTTC.

This clone qualifies as medium-sized. This rearrangement joins TRBV27 to TRBJ1-3; D perhaps matches TRBD1 (5 bases). Trimming left V 5 bases short and J 0 bases short, with 11 bases between. CDR3 length equals 15 residues. CDR1 and CDR2 from the germline V gene are MNHEY and SMNVEV (reference sequence). The CDR3: CASSRGIGSGNTIYF. The CDR3 bases are TGTGCCAGCAGTCGGGGGATAGGCTCTGGAAACACCATATATTTT.

In this sample, this clone turned up many times. The chain combines TRBV14 with TRBJ2-4; TRBD2 aligns across 8 bases. V dropped 7 bases and J dropped 7; count of bases not matched to a gene: 9. Germline V gene sequence: CDR1 SGHDN, CDR2 FVKESK. This CDR3 is 14 amino acids long. CDR3 bases: TGTGCCAGCACGGCCGCCGGGACTAGGAACATTCAGTACTTC. Amino acids: CASTAAGTRNIQYF.

Ten or more counts support this clone. One junction end disagrees with the germline gene, perhaps due to a read error. The CDR3 DNA reads TGCGCCAGCAGCTTGACGGGCAGGAGGACTGGGGCCAACGCCCTGACTTTC. Its protein product is CASSLTGRRTGANALTF. The rearrangement joins TRBV5-1 to TRBJ2-6; perhaps D is TRBD1 or TRBD2 (5 bases each). The CDR3 contains 17 residues. Germline CDR1 SGHRS, CDR2 YFSETQ.

The table lists this clone with many counts. Other DNA sequences in this sample translate to the same CDR3. V and J are TRBV30 and TRBJ1-1; no definite D call. Trimming cost V 3 bases and J 1 base, with 12 bases left between them. The length of the CDR3 is 14 residues. CDR1 is GTSNPN and CDR2 is SVGIG in the germline V gene (reference sequence). This CDR3 reads CAWRREDGNTEAFF. The CDR3 nucleotides are TGTGCCTGGAGACGAGAAGACGGGAACACTGAAGCTTTCTTT.

This clone has a count of ten or more. The CDR3 protein is CASSLSGGADTQYF. CDR3 DNA: TGTGCCAGCAGCTTAAGCGGGGGGGCAGATACGCAGTATTTT. This chain connects TRBV7-3 to TRBJ2-3; TRBD2 matches 9 bases. Germline CDR1 SGHTA, CDR2 FQGTGA. The V and J ends lost 1 base and 4 bases, in that order; junction bases with no gene match: 0. The CDR3 has 14 residues.

This clone was detected many times. The chain uses TRBV7-2 and TRBJ2-3; TRBD2 aligns across 8 bases. Losses at the gene ends were 5 bases for V and 1 base for J; bases not matched to a gene: 5. The V gene's germline CDR1 is SGHTA and CDR2 FQGNSA. There are 15 residues in the CDR3. CDR3 in amino acids: CASSTYGGGTDTQYF. CDR3 DNA sequence: TGTGCCAGCAGCACTTACGGGGGGGGCACAGATACGCAGTATTTT.

This clone rates as medium-sized. This chain uses TRBV20-1 with TRBJ1-1; D might be TRBD1 (5 bases). Germline lookup yields CDR1 DFQATT and CDR2 SNEGSKA (reference sequence). V gave up 3 bases and J gave up 3 bases, with 17 bases separating them. The CDR3 extends over 15 amino acids. The CDR3 DNA sequence: TGCAGTGCTAGTAGGAGGGGAAGAGGGGACACTGAAGCTTTCTTT. Encoded protein: CSASRRGRGDTEAFF.

In this sample, this clone is medium-sized. The CDR3: CASSQDLGYGYTF. The CDR3 nucleotides are TGCGCCAGCAGCCAAGATCTGGGCTATGGCTACACCTTC. The chain couples TRBV4-1 to TRBJ1-2, with D hard to call. The CDR3 totals 13 residues. Trimming left V 0 bases short and J 4 bases short, with 6 bases between. Germline CDR1 is MGHRA and CDR2 is YSYEKL.

This clone was seen at least ten times. The V and J genes are TRBV5-1 and TRBJ2-1, with D tentatively TRBD1 (5 bases). The germline CDR1 and CDR2 sequences are SGHRS and YFSETQ. Trimming removed 8 bases at V and 7 bases at J, with 22 bases between. CDR3 length: 15 amino acids. The CDR3 here is CASSETVSFWNEQFF. In nucleotides, the CDR3 is TGCGCCAGTTCAGAGACAGTCTCCTTCTGGAATGAGCAGTTCTTC.

The chain couples TRBV5-1 to TRBJ2-2, with D unresolved. The CDR3 consists of 13 residues. Germline CDR1 and CDR2: SGHRS and YFSETQ. Trimming pared 4 bases from V and 1 base from J, leaving 5 bases between. The CDR3 reads CASSPQNTGELFF. The CDR3 DNA follows: TGCGCCAGCAGCCCCCAGAACACCGGGGAGCTGTTTTTT.

V and J are TRBV6-1 and TRBJ1-1, with 7 bases identical to TRBD1. Germline V gene sequence: CDR1 MNHNS, CDR2 SASEGT. Trimming at V came to 6 bases and at J to 0 bases, leaving 7 bases not matched to a gene. The CDR3 totals 15 residues. Here the CDR3 reads CASRASGQMNTEAFF. The CDR3 DNA reads TGTGCCAGCAGAGCGTCGGGACAGATGAACACTGAAGCTTTCTTT.

This clone is medium-sized. The V and J genes are TRBV6-2 or TRBV6-3 and TRBJ1-6; D gene uncertain. V lost 4 bases to trimming and J lost 13 bases, with 14 bases between them. The CDR3 consists of 13 residues. Germline CDR1 MNHEY, CDR2 SVGEGT. The CDR3 here is CASSSGIISPLHF. In DNA form, the CDR3 reads TGTGCCAGCAGTTCCGGGATAATCTCCCCCCTCCACTTT.

The chain joins TRBV20-1 to TRBJ1-1, with TRBD1 matching 9 bases. The J segment lost 8 bases and the V segment lost 3 bases, leaving 10 bases of the junction unmatched. The length of the CDR3 is 14 residues. Germline-derived CDR1 and CDR2 are DFQATT and SNEGSKA (reference sequence). CDR3 nucleotides: TGCAGTGCTAGGAAACAGGGGGCGAGTTCCGAAGCTTTCTTT. Translated, it gives CSARKQGASSEAFF.

By share, this clone counts as medium-sized (0.01 to 0.1%). The chain combines TRBV20-1 with TRBJ2-1; 12 bases are a match to TRBD2. Trimming took 3 bases from V and 2 from J; bases not matched to a gene: 5. The CDR3 covers 16 residues. CDR1 is DFQATT and CDR2 is SNEGSKA in the germline V gene (reference sequence). CDR3 protein: CSASTSGRSTYNEQFF. In DNA form, the CDR3 reads TGCAGTGCTAGCACTAGCGGGAGGTCCACCTACAATGAGCAGTTCTTC.

In its sample, this clone is medium-sized. The V call is TRBV10-1, the J call TRBJ2-3; a possible D gene is TRBD1 (5 bases). The V end lost 5 bases, the J end lost 4 bases, and 10 bases lay between the germline ends. The CDR3 has 13 residues. Germline CDR1 is WNHNN and CDR2 is SYGVQD (reference sequence). The DNA of the CDR3 is TGCGCCAGCAGTAGGGGCTGGGCAGATACGCAGTATTTT. This gives the protein CASSRGWADTQYF.

V and J are TRBV30 and TRBJ1-4; D is undetermined. Germline V gene data show CDR1 as GTSNPN and CDR2 as SVGIG (reference sequence). The CDR3 spans 13 residues. V dropped 1 base and J dropped 5 bases, with 8 bases sitting between them. CDR3 loop: CAWSEQPNEKLFF. The CDR3 nucleotides read TGTGCCTGGAGTGAACAGCCGAATGAAAAACTGTTTTTT. Drawing the rest from reference TRBV30 and TRBJ1-4, the complete variable domain is SQTIHQWPATLVQPVGSPLSLECTVEGTSNPNLYWYRQAAGRGLQLLFYSVGIGQISSEVPQNLSASRPQDRQFILSSKKLLLSDSGFYLCAWSEQPNEKLFFGSGTQLSVL.

This clone came up many times. The V call is TRBV11-1, the J call TRBJ2-1; weak D call: TRBD2 (5 bases). Looked up from germline, CDR1 is SGHAT and CDR2 is FQDESV (reference sequence). The CDR3 extends over 17 amino acids. V was trimmed by 6 bases and J by 0 bases, leaving 18 bases between them. The CDR3 spells CASSRGLTFYSYNEQFF. The CDR3 DNA follows: TGTGCCAGCAGTCGTGGACTCACTTTTTACTCCTACAATGAGCAGTTCTTC.

In its sample, this clone was seen many times. The rearrangement joins TRBV5-1 to TRBJ1-1; D remains ambiguous. The CDR3 length is 12 residues. V shed 3 bases and J shed 9 bases, with 12 bases lying between them. CDR1 and CDR2 (germline): SGHRS, YFSETQ. CDR3 loop: CASSSNYGKAFF. CDR3 nucleotides: TGCGCCAGCAGCTCAAACTACGGGAAAGCTTTCTTT.

This clone was seen ten or more times. V usage is TRBV2 and J usage is TRBJ1-1; tentative D call: TRBD1 (5 bases). V lost 6 bases to trimming and J lost 3 bases, with 11 bases between them. CDR3 length: 13 residues. CDR1 and CDR2 from the germline V gene are SNHLY and FYNNEI. CDR3 DNA: TGTGCCAGCAGGGTAGGGGAGGACACTGAAGCTTTCTTT. It codes for CASRVGEDTEAFF. The entire variable domain, with the rest obtained from reference TRBV2 and TRBJ1-1, is as follows: EPEVTQTPSHQVTQMGQEVILRCVPISNHLYFYWYRQILGQKVEFLVSFYNNEISEKSEIFDDQFSVERPDGSNFTLKIRSTKLEDSAMYFCASRVGEDTEAFFGQGTRLTVV.